This TCR beta chain was captured by sequencing in a study of sequential checkpoint blockade in melanoma. Trimming pared 1 base from V and 2 bases from J, leaving 7 bases between. CDR3 length: 13 residues. Germline CDR1 reads SGHRS; CDR2 reads YFSETQ. Documented treatment: randomized to nivolumab then ipilimumab (arm A) or the reverse (arm B). The table came from immunoSEQ multiplex PCR; TCRdb's copy has only in-frame clones and leaves some out. The sample contains approximately 14,000 clones, around 72% of which appear only once. The sequence derives from a human donor with melanoma. The chain carries TRBV5-1 and TRBJ2-7, with unresolved D. The input for sequencing was CD8+ T cells sorted from blood (inferred from file names), taken from a patient given nivolumab and ipilimumab in sequence. CDR3 bases: TGCGCCAGCAGCTTGTTGGGCACCTACGAGCAGTACTTC. Residues: CASSLLGTYEQYF.